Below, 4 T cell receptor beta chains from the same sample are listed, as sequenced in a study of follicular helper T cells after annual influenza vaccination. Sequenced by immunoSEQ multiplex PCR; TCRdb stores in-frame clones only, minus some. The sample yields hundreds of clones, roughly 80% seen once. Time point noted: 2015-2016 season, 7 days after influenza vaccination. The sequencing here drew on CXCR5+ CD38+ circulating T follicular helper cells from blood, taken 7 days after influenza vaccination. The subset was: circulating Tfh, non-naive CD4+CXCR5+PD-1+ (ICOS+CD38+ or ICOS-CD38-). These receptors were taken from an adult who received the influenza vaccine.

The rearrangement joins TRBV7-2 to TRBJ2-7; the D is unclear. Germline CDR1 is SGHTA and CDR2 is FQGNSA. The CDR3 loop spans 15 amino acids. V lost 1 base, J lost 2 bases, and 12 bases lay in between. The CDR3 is CASSLGGRNPYEQYF. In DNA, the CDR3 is TGTGCCAGCAGCTTAGGAGGTAGAAACCCCTACGAGCAGTACTTC. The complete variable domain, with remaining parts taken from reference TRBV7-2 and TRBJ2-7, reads GAGVSQSPSNKVTEKGKDVELRCDPISGHTALYWYRQSLGQGLEFLIYFQGNSAPDKSGLPSDRFSAERTGGSVSTLTIQRTQQEDSAVYLCASSLGGRNPYEQYFGPGTRLTVT.

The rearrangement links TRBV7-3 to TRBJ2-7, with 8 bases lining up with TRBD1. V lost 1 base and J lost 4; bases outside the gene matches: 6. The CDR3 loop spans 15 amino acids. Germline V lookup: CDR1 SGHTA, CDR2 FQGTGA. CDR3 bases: TGTGCCAGCAGCTTAAACAGGGGGTTACCGTACGAGCAGTACTTC. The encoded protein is CASSLNRGLPYEQYF. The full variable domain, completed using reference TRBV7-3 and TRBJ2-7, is GAGVSQTPSNKVTEKGKYVELRCDPISGHTALYWYRQSLGQGPEFLIYFQGTGAADDSGLPNDRFFAVRPEGSVSTLKIQRTERGDSAVYLCASSLNRGLPYEQYFGPGTRLTVT.

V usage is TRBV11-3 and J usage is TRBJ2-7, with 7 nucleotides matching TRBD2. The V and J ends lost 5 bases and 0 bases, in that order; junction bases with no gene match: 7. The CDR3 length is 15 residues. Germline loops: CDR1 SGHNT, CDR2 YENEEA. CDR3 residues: CASSRGSSGSYEQYF. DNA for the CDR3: TGTGCCAGCAGCCGCGGTTCTAGCGGCTCCTACGAGCAGTACTTC.

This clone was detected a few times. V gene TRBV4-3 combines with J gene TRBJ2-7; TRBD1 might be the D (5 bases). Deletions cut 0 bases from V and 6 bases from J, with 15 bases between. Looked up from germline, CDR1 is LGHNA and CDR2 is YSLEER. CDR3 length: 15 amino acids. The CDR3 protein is CASSQDRGRVGEQYF. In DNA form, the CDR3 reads TGCGCCAGCAGCCAAGATCGAGGCAGGGTGGGCGAGCAGTACTTC.